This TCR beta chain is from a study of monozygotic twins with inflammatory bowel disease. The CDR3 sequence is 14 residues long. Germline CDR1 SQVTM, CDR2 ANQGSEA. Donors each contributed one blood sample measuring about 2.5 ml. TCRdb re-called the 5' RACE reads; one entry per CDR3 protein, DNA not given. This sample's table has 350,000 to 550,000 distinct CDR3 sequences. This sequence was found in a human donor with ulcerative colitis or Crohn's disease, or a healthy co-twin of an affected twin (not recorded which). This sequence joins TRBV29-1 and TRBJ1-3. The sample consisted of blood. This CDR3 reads CSASGEVAGNTIYF.